Sequencing of this T cell receptor beta chain was carried out in a study of T cell responses to AZD1222 COVID-19 vaccine. Study outcomes and limitations: After two AZD1222 doses, spike-specific TCR breadth and depth rose versus day 0.

For this clone: The antigen is undetermined.

Method: immunoSEQ multiplex PCR; TCRdb's copy keeps in-frame clones and lacks some. The top ten clones hold approximately 4.2% of a sample with about 130,000 clones, 89% of them seen once. Sequencing was performed on peripheral blood, taken on day 0 of AZD1222 vaccination. The TCR comes from an adult in good health.

CDR3 protein: CASSYGTNGGDTQYF. In nucleotides, the CDR3 is TGCGCCAGCAGCTATGGGACAAATGGGGGAGATACGCAGTATTTT. This chain uses TRBV5-1 with TRBJ2-3; maybe TRBD1 (6 bases). Deletions cut 3 bases from V and 5 bases from J, with 16 bases between. CDR1 SGHRS and CDR2 YFSETQ come from the germline V gene. This CDR3 is 15 amino acids long. The full variable domain, in which reference TRBV5-1 and TRBJ2-3 provide the parts outside the CDR3, is KAGVTQTPRYLIKTRGQQVTLSCSPISGHRSVSWYQQTPGQGLQFLFEYFSETQRNKGNFPGRFSGRQFSNSRSEMNVSTLELGDSALYLCASSYGTNGGDTQYFGPGTRLTVL.